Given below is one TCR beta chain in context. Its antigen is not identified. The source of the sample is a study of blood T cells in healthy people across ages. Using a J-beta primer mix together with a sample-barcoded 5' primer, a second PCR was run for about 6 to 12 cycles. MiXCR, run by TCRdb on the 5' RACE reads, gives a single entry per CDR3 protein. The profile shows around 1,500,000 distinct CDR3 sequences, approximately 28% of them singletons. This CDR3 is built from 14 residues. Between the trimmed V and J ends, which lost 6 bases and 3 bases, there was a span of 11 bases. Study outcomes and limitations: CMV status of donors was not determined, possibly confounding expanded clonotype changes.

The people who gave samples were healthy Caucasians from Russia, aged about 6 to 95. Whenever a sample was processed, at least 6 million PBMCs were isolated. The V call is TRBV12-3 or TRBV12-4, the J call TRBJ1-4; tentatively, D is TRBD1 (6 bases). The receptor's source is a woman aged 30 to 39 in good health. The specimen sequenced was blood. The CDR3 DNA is TGTGCCAGCAGGCGGGACACCCCTAATGAAAAACTGTTTTTT. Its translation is CASRRDTPNEKLFF.